One sample yielded the 28 T cell receptor beta chains listed below, sequenced in a study of T cell responses to AZD1222 COVID-19 vaccine. Clones were read by immunoSEQ multiplex PCR, and TCRdb kept only the in-frame ones, dropping some. The table lists about 120,000 clones, around 89% of them singletons, with roughly 7.1% in the top ten. The specimen was peripheral blood, collected 28 days after the second AZD1222 dose. These receptors were collected from an adult who received the AZD1222 COVID-19 vaccine.

The chain recombines TRBV6-2 or TRBV6-3 with TRBJ2-7; 11 bases map to TRBD1. Germline CDR1 and CDR2: MNHEY and SVGEGT. This CDR3 is built from 16 residues. The J segment lost 7 bases and the V segment lost 6 bases, leaving 14 bases of the junction unmatched. The CDR3 region is CASSRSGTGGRREQYF. DNA of the CDR3: TGTGCCAGCAGCCGTTCCGGGACAGGGGGACGTAGGGAGCAGTACTTC.

This clone was seen more than once but under ten times. This chain links TRBV7-6 with TRBJ1-1, with TRBD1 matching over 9 bases. Germline loops: CDR1 SGHVS, CDR2 FNYEAQ. This CDR3 has 16 amino acids. Trimming cost V 2 bases and J 3 bases; bases outside gene matches: 7. The CDR3 loop is CASSLPETGGDTEAFF. In DNA form, the CDR3 reads TGTGCCAGCAGCTTACCTGAGACAGGGGGGGACACTGAAGCTTTCTTT.

This clone was observed a single time. The V and J genes are TRBV12-3 or TRBV12-4 and TRBJ1-5; 7 bases agree with TRBD1. V lost 5 bases and J lost 9; bases outside the gene matches: 7. The CDR3 extends over 13 amino acids. CDR3 region: CASSPQGGGPQHF. The CDR3 coding sequence is TGTGCCAGCAGTCCCCAGGGGGGAGGGCCCCAGCATTTT.

This clone was picked up one time. V usage is TRBV7-2 and J usage is TRBJ2-3; either TRBD1 or TRBD2 may fit D (7 bases each). Per germline, CDR1 SGHTA and CDR2 FQGNSA. V was cut by 5 bases and J by 6 bases, with 24 bases left in between. This CDR3 comprises 17 residues. The CDR3 bases are TGTGCCAGCAGCCCAGCGCGGGGGCAGGGGGAGCATGATACGCAGTATTTT. Protein product: CASSPARGQGEHDTQYF.

The V and J genes are TRBV6-1 and TRBJ1-5; D gene uncertain. Germline loops: CDR1 MNHNS, CDR2 SASEGT. The V gene lost 1 base and the J gene lost 0 bases, with 10 bases spanning the gap. The CDR3 is 16 amino acids. The CDR3 loop reads CASSEGPGYSNQPQHF. For the CDR3, the DNA is TGTGCCAGCAGTGAAGGTCCCGGGTATAGCAATCAGCCCCAGCATTTT.

The chain recombines TRBV24-1 with TRBJ2-7; TRBD1 matches at 8 bases. V was clipped by 3 bases and J by 4 bases; unmatched bases: 4. The CDR3 runs to 14 residues. Germline V gives CDR1 KGHDR, CDR2 SFDVKD. CDR3 protein: CATSDTGGIYEQYF. The CDR3 DNA follows: TGTGCCACCAGTGATACAGGGGGAATATACGAGCAGTACTTC.

This chain joins TRBV24-1 and TRBJ2-3; D possibly corresponds to TRBD1 (6 bases). Trimming cost V 4 bases and J 5 bases, with 6 bases left between them. Germline V gene data show CDR1 as KGHDR and CDR2 as SFDVKD. The CDR3 extends over 12 amino acids. The CDR3 nucleotides read TGTGCCACCAGTGAACAGGGAGATACGCAGTATTTT. Translation: CATSEQGDTQYF.

This clone was seen only a few times. The J gene is TRBJ2-2, the V gene TRBV7-8, with 7 nucleotides matching TRBD2. The junction had 11 bases not matched to a gene; V was cut back by 5 bases and J by 5 bases. Germline V gene data show CDR1 as SGHVS and CDR2 as FQNEAQ. CDR3 length: 16 amino acids. In DNA, the CDR3 is TGTGCCAGCAGCGCCGCTAGGGCGGGAGTTACCGGGGAGCTGTTTTTT. This translates into CASSAARAGVTGELFF.

For the CDR3, the DNA is TGTGCCAGCACAATACAGGGACGGGAGACCCAGTACTTC. Protein: CASTIQGRETQYF. The V gene is TRBV6-5, the J gene TRBJ2-5, with a possible D match to TRBD1 (6 bases). V lost 7 bases to trimming and J lost 5 bases, with 14 bases between them. Germline V gene lookup returns CDR1 MNHEY and CDR2 SVGAGI. The CDR3 is 13 residues long.

J is TRBJ1-2 and V is TRBV19; TRBD1 matches 7 bases. Germline loops: CDR1 LNHDA, CDR2 SQIVND (reference sequence). The CDR3 is 15 residues long. V shed 3 bases and J 4 bases; nucleotides not matched to a gene: 8. DNA for the CDR3: TGTGCCAGTAGTATCGGCTCCGGGACAGTCTATGGCTACACCTTC. Its translation is CASSIGSGTVYGYTF.

The V gene is TRBV7-9, the J gene TRBJ2-3, with 7 bases that match TRBD1. V shed 0 bases and J 0 bases; nucleotides not matched to a gene: 0. Germline V gene lookup returns CDR1 SEHNR and CDR2 FQNEAQ (reference sequence). The length of the CDR3 is 15 residues. As DNA, the CDR3 is TGTGCCAGCAGCTTAGCGGGACAGAGCACAGATACGCAGTATTTT. Protein sequence: CASSLAGQSTDTQYF.

This rearrangement joins TRBV2 to TRBJ2-1, with D perhaps given as TRBD1 or TRBD2 (6 bases each). Germline CDR1 SNHLY, CDR2 FYNNEI. This CDR3 spans 16 amino acids. V shed 1 base and J shed 5 bases, with 15 bases lying between them. CDR3: CASSEEGGLPNNEQFF. DNA for the CDR3: TGTGCCAGCAGTGAAGAGGGGGGACTTCCCAACAATGAGCAGTTCTTC.

This clone was seen a few times. The chain joins TRBV11-1 to TRBJ2-7; 9 nucleotides match TRBD1. This CDR3 comprises 16 residues. J gave up 3 bases and V 5 bases, and 11 bases lay outside the gene matches. Germline-derived CDR1 and CDR2 are SGHAT and FQDESV (reference sequence). DNA of the CDR3: TGTGCCAGCAGCGCCCACCTCGGGACAGGGAACTACGAGCAGTACTTC. Translating gives CASSAHLGTGNYEQYF. The full variable domain, its missing parts supplied by reference TRBV11-1 and TRBJ2-7, is EAEVAQSPRYKITEKSQAVAFWCDPISGHATLYWYRQILGQGPELLVQFQDESVVDDSQLPKDRFSAERLKGVDSTLKIQPAELGDSAMYLCASSAHLGTGNYEQYFGPGTRLTVT.

This clone appeared once. The V and J genes are TRBV18 and TRBJ1-1; 10 bases map to TRBD1. The CDR3 sequence is 18 residues long. Germline V gives CDR1 KGHSH, CDR2 LQKENI. With 5 bases clipped from V and 0 bases from J, the junction kept 12 bases outside the gene matches. This CDR3 is CASSSMVGQGVVNTEAFF. The DNA of the CDR3 is TGTGCCAGCTCATCAATGGTCGGACAGGGGGTGGTGAACACTGAAGCTTTCTTT.

DNA for the CDR3: TGTGCCAGCAGCGCGGGACAGATTGTGGTAGCTTTCTTT. Its protein product is CASSAGQIVVAFF. The V call is TRBV5-6, the J call TRBJ1-1; TRBD1 matches at 7 bases. There are 13 residues in the CDR3. Germline CDR1 reads SGHDT; CDR2 reads YYEEEE. Germline trimming cut 4 bases from V and 10 bases from J; bases unmatched to any gene: 10.

The chain has TRBV9 and TRBJ2-1; 9 positions agree with TRBD1. Germline V gene sequence: CDR1 SGDLS, CDR2 YYNGEE. V was clipped by 3 bases and J by 6 bases; unmatched bases: 10. The CDR3 is 16 amino acids. CDR3 nucleotide sequence: TGTGCCAGCAGCGCCACCTCGGGACAGGGAGGCAATGAGCAGTTCTTC. Its protein is CASSATSGQGGNEQFF.

This clone was picked up one time. J is TRBJ2-3 and V is TRBV9; unclear D gene. Germline CDR1 SGDLS, CDR2 YYNGEE. The V gene lost 2 bases and the J gene lost 2 bases, with 12 bases spanning the gap. CDR3 size: 15 residues. The CDR3 DNA follows: TGTGCCAGCAGCGTGGCTGGGATGTTCACAGATACGCAGTATTTT. It is translated as CASSVAGMFTDTQYF.

This chain links TRBV5-4 with TRBJ2-7; 11 bases fit TRBD2. From germline, CDR1 is SGHNT and CDR2 YYREEE (reference sequence). CDR3 length equals 16 residues. With 3 bases clipped from V and 3 bases from J, the junction kept 8 bases outside the gene matches. For the CDR3, the DNA is TGTGCCAGCAGCTCGGGGGGACTAGCGGCATTCTACGAGCAGTACTTC. The encoded protein is CASSSGGLAAFYEQYF.

This sequence joins TRBV4-1 and TRBJ2-7, with 9 bases that match TRBD1. With V trimmed by 0 bases and J by 4 bases, 7 bases remained unmatched. The CDR3 extends over 16 amino acids. The germline V gene has CDR1 MGHRA and CDR2 YSYEKL. The CDR3 DNA reads as TGCGCCAGCAGCCAAGAGGGAGACAGGGGGTGGTACGAGCAGTACTTC. Its protein product is CASSQEGDRGWYEQYF.

The chain employs TRBV14 and TRBJ1-2; D possibly corresponds to TRBD1 (6 bases). The CDR3 runs to 15 residues. V gave up 4 bases and J gave up 2 bases, with 14 bases separating them. Per germline, CDR1 SGHDN and CDR2 FVKESK. CDR3 in DNA: TGTGCCAGCAGCCCTTTTGGGGGGGGCAACTATGGCTACACCTTC. Encoded protein: CASSPFGGGNYGYTF.

This chain uses TRBV6-5 with TRBJ1-4; 8 bases are a match to TRBD1. From germline, CDR1 is MNHEY and CDR2 SVGAGI. The CDR3 spans 15 residues. Trimming removed 7 bases from V and 0 bases from J; junction bases left unmatched: 4. The CDR3 loop is CASKRDRSTNEKLFF. The DNA of the CDR3 is TGTGCCAGCAAAAGGGACAGGTCAACTAATGAAAAACTGTTTTTT.

The chain carries TRBV5-4 and TRBJ1-1; 10 bases are shared with TRBD1. Trimming cost V 4 bases and J 2 bases; bases outside gene matches: 2. Germline V gene lookup returns CDR1 SGHNT and CDR2 YYREEE (reference sequence). The CDR3 covers 14 residues. This CDR3 reads CASSLTGGNTEAFF. As DNA, the CDR3 is TGTGCCAGCAGCCTGACAGGGGGCAACACTGAAGCTTTCTTT.

The V call is TRBV24-1, the J call TRBJ1-2; the D gene is possibly TRBD1 (6 bases). The V gene's germline CDR1 is KGHDR and CDR2 SFDVKD. The CDR3 is 14 residues long. Trimming cost V 2 bases and J 4 bases, with 10 bases left between them. The CDR3 here is CATSDSGRGYGYTF. In nucleotides, the CDR3 is TGTGCCACCAGTGATTCGGGCAGGGGCTATGGCTACACCTTC.

CDR3 sequence (DNA): TGTGCCAGCAGACCGACTAGCGGGAGAGGTCTCGAGCAGTACTTC. Protein: CASRPTSGRGLEQYF. The chain combines TRBV11-2 with TRBJ2-7; 12 positions agree with TRBD2. Germline V lookup: CDR1 SGHAT, CDR2 FQNNGV. This CDR3 spans 15 amino acids. The ends lost 6 bases at V and 6 bases at J; junction bases unmatched: 9.

This rearrangement joins TRBV27 to TRBJ1-2; tentatively, D is TRBD1 (5 bases). Germline V gene sequence: CDR1 MNHEY, CDR2 SMNVEV (reference sequence). V lost 3 bases and J lost 7, with 12 bases in between. The CDR3 has 13 amino acids. The CDR3 region has the DNA TGTGCCAGCAGTTTTATTGGGGGTGGTGGCTACACCTTC. It encodes CASSFIGGGGYTF.

This clone was counted a few times. The J gene is TRBJ1-2, the V gene TRBV14, with D possibly TRBD1 on 5 matching bases. In germline, CDR1 is SGHDN, CDR2 FVKESK. The CDR3 consists of 18 residues. Trimming pared 1 base from V and 6 bases from J, leaving 24 bases between. Written as DNA, the CDR3 is TGTGCCAGCAGCCAAGTACCCGTGGGGGATCTCAGACGGGATGGCTACACCTTC. It translates to CASSQVPVGDLRRDGYTF.

The rearrangement links TRBV3-1 (or the pseudogene TRBV3-2) to TRBJ1-2; D is perhaps TRBD1 (5 bases). Germline CDR1 is LGHDT and CDR2 is YNNKEL (reference sequence). The length of the CDR3 is 13 residues. V gave up 5 bases and J gave up 8 bases, with 15 bases separating them. In DNA form, the CDR3 reads TGTGCCAGCAGCGACGCAGGGAAGGAAGGCTACACCTTC. Encoded protein: CASSDAGKEGYTF.

As regards this clone: One end of the junction is discordant with germline, which a read error may explain. The chain couples TRBV7-2 to TRBJ2-7; a weak D match, TRBD2 (5 bases). This CDR3 is 13 amino acids long. Germline V gives CDR1 SGHTA, CDR2 FQGNSA. The CDR3, as DNA: TGTGCCAGCAGCCTAGCCTTTATGGACGAGCAGTACTTC. Its protein is CASSLAFMDEQYF.